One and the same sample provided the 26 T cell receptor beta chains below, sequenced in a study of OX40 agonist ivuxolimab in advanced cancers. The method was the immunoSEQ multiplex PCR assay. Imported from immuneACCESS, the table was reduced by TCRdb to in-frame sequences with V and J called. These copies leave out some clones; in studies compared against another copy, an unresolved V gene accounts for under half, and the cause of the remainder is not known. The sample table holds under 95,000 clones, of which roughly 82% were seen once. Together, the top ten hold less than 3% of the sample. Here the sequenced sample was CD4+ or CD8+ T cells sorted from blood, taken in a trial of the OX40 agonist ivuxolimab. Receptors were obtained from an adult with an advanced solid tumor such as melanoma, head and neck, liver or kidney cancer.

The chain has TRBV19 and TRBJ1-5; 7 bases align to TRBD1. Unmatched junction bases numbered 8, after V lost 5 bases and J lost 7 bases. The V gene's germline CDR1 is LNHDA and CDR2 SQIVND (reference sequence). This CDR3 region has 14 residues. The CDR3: CASSERTGLQPQHF. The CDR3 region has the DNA TGTGCCAGTAGTGAGCGGACAGGACTACAGCCCCAGCATTTT.

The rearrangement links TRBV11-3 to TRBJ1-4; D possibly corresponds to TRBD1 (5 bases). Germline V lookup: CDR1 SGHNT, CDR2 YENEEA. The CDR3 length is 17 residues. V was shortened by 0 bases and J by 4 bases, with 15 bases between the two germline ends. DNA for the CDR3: TGTGCCAGCAGCTTAGATGGAAGGACAAGCTTTAATGAAAAACTGTTTTTT. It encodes CASSLDGRTSFNEKLFF.

CDR3: CASSLDRGYTF. The CDR3 nucleotides read TGTGCCAGCAGCTTGGACAGAGGCTACACCTTC. The rearrangement uses TRBV5-6 and TRBJ1-2; D gene uncertain. The length of the CDR3 is 11 residues. Germline V CDR1 and CDR2: SGHDT, YYEEEE. V dropped 0 bases and J dropped 8 bases, with 5 bases sitting between them.

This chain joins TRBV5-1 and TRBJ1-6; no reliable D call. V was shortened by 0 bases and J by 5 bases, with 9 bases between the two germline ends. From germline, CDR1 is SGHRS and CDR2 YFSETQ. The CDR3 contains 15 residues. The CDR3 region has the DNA TGCGCCAGCAGCTTGGCCGCCGGGAATAATTCACCCCTCCACTTT. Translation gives CASSLAAGNNSPLHF. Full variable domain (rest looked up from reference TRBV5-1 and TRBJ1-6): KAGVTQTPRYLIKTRGQQVTLSCSPISGHRSVSWYQQTPGQGLQFLFEYFSETQRNKGNFPGRFSGRQFSNSRSEMNVSTLELGDSALYLCASSLAAGNNSPLHFGNGTRLTVT.

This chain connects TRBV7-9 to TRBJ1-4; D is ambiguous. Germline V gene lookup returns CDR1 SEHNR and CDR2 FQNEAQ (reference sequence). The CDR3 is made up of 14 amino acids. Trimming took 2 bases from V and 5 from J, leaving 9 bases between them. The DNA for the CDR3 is TGTGCCAGCAGCTTAATGGCGGGGAATGAAAAACTGTTTTTT. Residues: CASSLMAGNEKLFF. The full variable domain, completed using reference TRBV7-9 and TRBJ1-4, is DTGVSQNPRHKITKRGQNVTFRCDPISEHNRLYWYRQTLGQGPEFLTYFQNEAQLEKSRLLSDRFSAERPKGSFSTLEIQRTEQGDSAMYLCASSLMAGNEKLFFGSGTQLSVL.

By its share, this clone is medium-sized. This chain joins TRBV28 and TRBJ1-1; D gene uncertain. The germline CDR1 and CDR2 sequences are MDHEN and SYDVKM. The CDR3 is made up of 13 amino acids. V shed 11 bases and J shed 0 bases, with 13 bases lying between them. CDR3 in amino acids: CAAKGDLNTEAFF. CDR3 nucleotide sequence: TGTGCCGCCAAGGGAGATTTGAACACTGAAGCTTTCTTT.

The DNA for the CDR3 is TGTGCCAGCATACGCCGGGACGGTATGTCTGGGGAGCTGTTTTTT. It specifies CASIRRDGMSGELFF. This sequence joins TRBV28 and TRBJ2-2, with D possibly called TRBD1 or TRBD2 (5 bases each). Germline V gene lookup returns CDR1 MDHEN and CDR2 SYDVKM. V lost 7 bases and J 8 bases, leaving 20 bases between the germline ends. The CDR3 length is 15 residues.

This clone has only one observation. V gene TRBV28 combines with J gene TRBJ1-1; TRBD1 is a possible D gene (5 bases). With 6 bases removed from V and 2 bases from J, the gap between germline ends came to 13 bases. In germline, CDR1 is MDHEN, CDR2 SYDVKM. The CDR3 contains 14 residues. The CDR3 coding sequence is TGTGCCAGCAGCTCTACAGGCCTCAACACTGAAGCTTTCTTT. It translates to CASSSTGLNTEAFF.

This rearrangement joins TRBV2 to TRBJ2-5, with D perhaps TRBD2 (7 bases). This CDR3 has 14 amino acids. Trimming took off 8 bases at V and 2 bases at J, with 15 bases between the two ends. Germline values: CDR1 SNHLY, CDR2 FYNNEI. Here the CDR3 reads CASPPRGPQETQYF. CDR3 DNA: TGTGCCAGCCCACCGCGGGGGCCACAAGAGACCCAGTACTTC.

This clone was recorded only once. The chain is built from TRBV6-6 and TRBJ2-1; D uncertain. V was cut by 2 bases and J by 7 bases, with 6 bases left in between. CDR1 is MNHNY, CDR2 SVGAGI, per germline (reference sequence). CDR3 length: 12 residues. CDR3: CASSYIKNEQFF. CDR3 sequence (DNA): TGTGCCAGCAGTTACATTAAGAATGAGCAGTTCTTC.

For the CDR3, the DNA is TGTGCCAGCAGTTCGGGACAAACCGATGAGCAGTTCTTC. This codes for CASSSGQTDEQFF. The chain uses TRBV6-4 and TRBJ2-1, with D tentatively TRBD1 (6 bases). V lost 5 bases to trimming and J lost 8 bases, with 13 bases between them. CDR3 length: 13 amino acids. Germline assignment: CDR1 MRHNA and CDR2 SNTAGT.

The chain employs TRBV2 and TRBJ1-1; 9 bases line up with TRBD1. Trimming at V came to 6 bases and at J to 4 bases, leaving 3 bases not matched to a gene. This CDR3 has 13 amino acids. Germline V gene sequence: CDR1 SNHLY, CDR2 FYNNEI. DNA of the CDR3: TGTGCCAGCAGGGGACAGGGTGGCACTGAAGCTTTCTTT. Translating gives CASRGQGGTEAFF.

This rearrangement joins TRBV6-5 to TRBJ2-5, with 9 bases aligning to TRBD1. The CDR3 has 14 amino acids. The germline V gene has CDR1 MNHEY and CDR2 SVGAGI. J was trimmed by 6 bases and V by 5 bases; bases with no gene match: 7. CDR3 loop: CASSPTGGAQTQYF. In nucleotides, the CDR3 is TGTGCCAGCAGTCCTACAGGGGGCGCGCAGACCCAGTACTTC.

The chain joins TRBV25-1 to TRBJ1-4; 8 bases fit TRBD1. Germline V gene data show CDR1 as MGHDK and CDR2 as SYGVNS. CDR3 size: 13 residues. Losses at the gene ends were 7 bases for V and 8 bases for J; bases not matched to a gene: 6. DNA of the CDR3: TGTGCCAGCATGACAGGGGTGGACGAAAAACTGTTTTTT. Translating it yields CASMTGVDEKLFF.

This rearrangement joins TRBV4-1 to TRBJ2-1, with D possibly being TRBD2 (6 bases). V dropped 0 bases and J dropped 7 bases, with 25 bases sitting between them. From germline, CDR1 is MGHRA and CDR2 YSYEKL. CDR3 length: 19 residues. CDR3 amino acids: CASSQDSPTGRGPGNEQFF. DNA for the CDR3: TGCGCCAGCAGCCAAGACTCCCCGACGGGGCGGGGCCCTGGGAATGAGCAGTTCTTC.

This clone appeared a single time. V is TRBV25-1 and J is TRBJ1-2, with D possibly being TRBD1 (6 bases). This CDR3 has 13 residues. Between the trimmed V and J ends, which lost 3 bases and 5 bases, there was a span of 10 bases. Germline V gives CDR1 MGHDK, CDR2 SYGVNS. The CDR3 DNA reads TGTGCCAGCAGTGACCAGGGGCGATATGGCTACACCTTC. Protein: CASSDQGRYGYTF.

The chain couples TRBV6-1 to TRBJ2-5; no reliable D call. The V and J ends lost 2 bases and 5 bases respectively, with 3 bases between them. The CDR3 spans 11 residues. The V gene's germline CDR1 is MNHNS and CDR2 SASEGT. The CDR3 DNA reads TGTGCCAGCAGTGAATATGAGACCCAGTACTTC. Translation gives CASSEYETQYF.

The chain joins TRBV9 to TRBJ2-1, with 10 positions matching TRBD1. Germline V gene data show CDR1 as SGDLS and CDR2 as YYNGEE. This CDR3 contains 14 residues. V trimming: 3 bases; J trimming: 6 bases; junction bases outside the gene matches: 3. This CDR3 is CASSAGTGVNEQFF. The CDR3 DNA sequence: TGTGCCAGCAGCGCCGGGACAGGGGTCAATGAGCAGTTCTTC.

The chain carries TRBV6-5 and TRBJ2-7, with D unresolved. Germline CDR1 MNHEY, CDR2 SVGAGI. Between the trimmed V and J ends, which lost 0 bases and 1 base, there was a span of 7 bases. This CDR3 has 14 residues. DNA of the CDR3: TGTGCCAGCAGTTACTCGATTGGGTCCTACGAGCAGTACTTC. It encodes CASSYSIGSYEQYF.

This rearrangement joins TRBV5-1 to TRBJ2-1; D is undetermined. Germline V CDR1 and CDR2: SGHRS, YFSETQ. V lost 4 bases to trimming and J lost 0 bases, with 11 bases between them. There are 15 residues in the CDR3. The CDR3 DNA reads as TGCGCCAGCAGCGGCTGGCTAAGCTCCTACAATGAGCAGTTCTTC. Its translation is CASSGWLSSYNEQFF.

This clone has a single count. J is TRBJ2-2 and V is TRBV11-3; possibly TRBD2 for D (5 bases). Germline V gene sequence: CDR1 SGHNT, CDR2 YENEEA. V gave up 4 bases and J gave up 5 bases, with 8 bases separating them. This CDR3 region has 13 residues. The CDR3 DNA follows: TGTGCCAGCAGCTCAACTAGGACCGGGGAGCTGTTTTTT. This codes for CASSSTRTGELFF. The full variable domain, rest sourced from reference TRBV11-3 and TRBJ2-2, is EAGVVQSPRYKIIEKKQPVAFWCNPISGHNTLYWYLQNLGQGPELLIRYENEEAVDDSQLPKDRFSAERLKGVDSTLKIQPAELGDSAVYLCASSSTRTGELFFGEGSRLTVL.

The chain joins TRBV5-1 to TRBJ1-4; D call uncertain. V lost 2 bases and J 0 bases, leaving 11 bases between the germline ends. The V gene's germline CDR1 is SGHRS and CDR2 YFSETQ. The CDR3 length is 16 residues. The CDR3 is CASSFQLRATNEKLFF. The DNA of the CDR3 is TGCGCCAGCAGCTTTCAATTACGCGCAACTAATGAAAAACTGTTTTTT.

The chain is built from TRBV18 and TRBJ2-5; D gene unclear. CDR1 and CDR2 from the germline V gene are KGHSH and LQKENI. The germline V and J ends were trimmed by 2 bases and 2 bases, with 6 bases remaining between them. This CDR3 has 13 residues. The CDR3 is CASSPGWQETQYF. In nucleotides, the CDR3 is TGTGCCAGCTCACCAGGGTGGCAAGAGACCCAGTACTTC.

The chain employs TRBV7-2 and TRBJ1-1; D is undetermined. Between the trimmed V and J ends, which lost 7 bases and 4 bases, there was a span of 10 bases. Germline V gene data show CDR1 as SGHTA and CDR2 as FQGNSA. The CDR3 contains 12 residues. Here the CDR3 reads CASTSDPTEAFF. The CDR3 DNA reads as TGTGCCAGCACTAGTGACCCCACTGAAGCTTTCTTT.

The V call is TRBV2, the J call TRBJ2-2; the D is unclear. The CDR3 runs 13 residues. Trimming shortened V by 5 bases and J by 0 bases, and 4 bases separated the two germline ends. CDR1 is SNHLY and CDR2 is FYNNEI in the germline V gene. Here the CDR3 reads CASSPANTGELFF. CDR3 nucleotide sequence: TGTGCCAGCAGTCCGGCGAACACCGGGGAGCTGTTTTTT.

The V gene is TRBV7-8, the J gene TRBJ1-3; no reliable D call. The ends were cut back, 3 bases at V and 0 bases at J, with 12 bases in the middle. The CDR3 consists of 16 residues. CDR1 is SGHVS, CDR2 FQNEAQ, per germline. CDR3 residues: CASSLGGPLSGNTIYF. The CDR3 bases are TGTGCCAGCAGCTTGGGTGGACCCCTCTCTGGAAACACCATATATTTT. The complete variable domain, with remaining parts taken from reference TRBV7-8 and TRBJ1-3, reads GAGVSQSPRYKVAKRGQDVALRCDPISGHVSLFWYQQALGQGPEFLTYFQNEAQLDKSGLPSDRFFAERPEGSVSTLKIQRTQQEDSAVYLCASSLGGPLSGNTIYFGEGSWLTVV.